This T cell receptor (beta chain) came from a study of T cells in Graves' hyperthyroidism and ophthalmopathy. Study-level findings and limits: Blood held most thyroid clonotypes expanded above 0.001 frequency.

The sample holds many counts of this clonotype. The antigen remains unidentified. Germline V gene data show CDR1 as LNHDA and CDR2 as SQIVND (reference sequence). The CDR3 extends over 17 amino acids. V trimming: 2 bases; J trimming: 1 base; junction bases outside the gene matches: 9. The investigators amplified TCR beta CDR3 regions from RNA transcripts. A set of HTBI primers served as the primers for a first-round RT-PCR of the TCR CDR3. TCRdb reprocessed the multiplex PCR reads with MiXCR, giving one entry per CDR3 protein. The repertoire includes about 270,000 distinct CDR3 sequences, less than 30% of them detected once, and about a quarter sits in the top ten. Using 10 ml of fresh peripheral blood, PBMCs were prepared.

The sample comprised blood. The V gene is TRBV19, the J gene TRBJ2-5, with 8 bases that match TRBD2. The clonotype comes from a middle-aged man with Graves' hyperthyroidism that later progressed to Graves' ophthalmopathy. CDR3 in amino acids: CASSITAGVVRQETQYF. DNA of the CDR3: TGTGCCAGTAGTATAACAGCGGGAGTGGTTCGCCAAGAGACCCAGTACTTC. The whole variable domain, filled in from reference TRBV19 and TRBJ2-5, reads DGGITQSPKYLFRKEGQNVTLSCEQNLNHDAMYWYRQDPGQGLRLIYYSQIVNDFQKGDIAEGYSVSREKKESFPLTVTSAQKNPTAFYLCASSITAGVVRQETQYFGPGTRLLVL.